The rows below give T cell receptor beta chains drawn from one sample of a study of T cell responses to AZD1222 COVID-19 vaccine. Sequencing was performed with immunoSEQ multiplex PCR; in TCRdb, only in-frame clones are kept and a portion is missing. The sample consists of roughly 93,000 clones, 85% to 90% of them appearing once. The material was peripheral blood, obtained on day 0 of AZD1222 vaccination. Receptors originate from an adult in good health. Each CDR3 is given with its conserved first and last residue. D genes are given only for firm matches. A row's size may be missing; if present it is once, few, many or a size class.

j_gene	d_gene	abundance	v_gene	CDR3aa	CDR3nt
TRBJ1-4	.	.	TRBV28	CASGGSYGEKLFF	TGTGCCAGCGGGGGTTCCTATGGGGAAAAACTGTTTTTT
TRBJ2-3	.	.	TRBV4-3	CASRGPDTQYF	TGCGCCAGTCGAGGGCCAGATACGCAGTATTTT
TRBJ1-1	.	.	TRBV7-9	CASGSPSNTEAFF	TGTGCCAGCGGATCCCCTTCGAACACTGAAGCTTTCTTT
TRBJ2-2	TRBD1	.	TRBV5-1	CASSTGQGGTGELFF	TGCGCCAGCAGCACGGGACAGGGAGGCACCGGGGAGCTGTTTTTT
TRBJ2-1	.	.	TRBV4-3	CASSQALGLAVLGSYNEQFF	TGCGCCAGCAGCCAAGCCCTGGGACTGGCGGTTCTTGGCTCCTACAATGAGCAGTTCTTC
TRBJ2-5	TRBD2	.	TRBV9	CASSVATGGAGVGETQYF	TGTGCCAGCAGCGTAGCTACCGGGGGAGCGGGAGTCGGGGAGACCCAGTACTTC
TRBJ2-3	TRBD2	.	TRBV4-2	CASSQGEGAESYTQYF	TGTGCCAGCAGCCAAGGGGAGGGAGCGGAATCTTATACGCAGTATTTT
TRBJ2-7	.	.	TRBV7-2	CASSSRTGEQYF	TGTGCCAGCAGCTCGCGGACGGGCGAGCAGTACTTC
TRBJ2-1	TRBD2	once	TRBV5-4	CASTGGVYNEQFF	TGTGCCAGCACGGGGGGGGTCTACAATGAGCAGTTCTTC
TRBJ1-1	.	few	TRBV6-5	CASSTGGREAFF	TGTGCCAGCAGCACCGGGGGCCGTGAAGCTTTCTTT
TRBJ1-1	.	.	TRBV12-3/TRBV12-4	CASGLTEHTEAFF	TGTGCCAGCGGATTAACAGAGCACACTGAAGCTTTCTTT
TRBJ2-7	.	.	TRBV18	CASSPPMTSAYEQYF	TGTGCCAGCTCACCACCCATGACCAGTGCCTACGAGCAGTACTTC
TRBJ2-3	.	.	TRBV23-1	CASSQSSHETPTDTQYF	TGCGCCAGCAGTCAATCCTCCCACGAAACTCCCACAGATACGCAGTATTTT
TRBJ2-1	TRBD1	.	TRBV28	CASSVLRDRAVNEQFF	TGTGCCAGCAGTGTACTCCGGGACAGGGCCGTTAATGAGCAGTTCTTC
TRBJ2-5	.	.	TRBV29-1	CSVEVNGKETQYF	TGCAGCGTTGAAGTAAATGGAAAAGAGACCCAGTACTTC
TRBJ2-7	.	.	TRBV4-2	CASSPERGLYEQYF	TGTGCCAGCAGCCCAGAGAGGGGTTTGTACGAGCAGTACTTC
TRBJ2-5	.	.	TRBV6-2/TRBV6-3	CASSSQGPQETQYF	TGTGCCAGCAGTTCCCAGGGGCCCCAAGAGACCCAGTACTTC
TRBJ1-4	TRBD1	.	TRBV28	CASSSHRGGSEKLFF	TGTGCCAGCAGTTCCCACAGGGGAGGGTCTGAAAAACTGTTTTTT
TRBJ2-7	TRBD1	.	TRBV7-2	CASSATRQGEQYF	TGTGCCAGCAGCGCCACCCGACAGGGCGAGCAGTACTTC
TRBJ2-1	TRBD1	once	TRBV6-1	CASSETGQGITWGNEQFF	TGTGCCAGCAGTGAAACGGGACAGGGGATTACTTGGGGCAATGAGCAGTTCTTC
TRBJ1-4	.	.	TRBV5-4	CASSLGATNEKLFF	TGTGCCAGCAGCTTGGGTGCAACTAATGAAAAACTGTTTTTT
TRBJ1-1	.	few	TRBV6-5	CASSYVENTEAFF	TGTGCCAGCAGTTACGTTGAAAACACTGAAGCTTTCTTT
TRBJ2-7	.	.	TRBV7-3	CASSSTSAGPYEQYF	TGTGCCAGCAGCTCGACGTCGGCAGGACCCTACGAGCAGTACTTC
TRBJ2-7	.	.	TRBV19	CASSIGNEQYF	TGTGCCAGTAGTATAGGGAACGAGCAGTACTTC
TRBJ2-1	TRBD1	.	TRBV12-3/TRBV12-4	CASSLQGNEQFF	TGTGCCAGCAGTCTACAGGGGAATGAGCAGTTCTTC
TRBJ1-1	.	.	TRBV2	CASSQHRDGEAFF	TGTGCCAGCAGTCAACACAGGGACGGTGAAGCTTTCTTT
TRBJ1-1	.	.	TRBV28	CASSLQGFRGTEAFF	TGTGCCAGCAGTCTCCAGGGTTTCAGAGGGACTGAAGCTTTCTTT
TRBJ2-3	.	.	TRBV7-7	CASSPQIVTDTQYF	TGTGCTAGCAGCCCTCAGATTGTCACAGATACGCAGTATTTT
TRBJ2-1	TRBD1	.	TRBV27	CASSLVFRGLPLIDNEQFF	TGTGCCAGCAGTTTAGTGTTTAGGGGGCTTCCCTTGATTGACAATGAGCAGTTCTTC
TRBJ1-2	.	.	TRBV24-1	CATSDFSGGGGYTF	TGTGCCACCAGTGATTTCTCAGGAGGGGGTGGCTACACCTTC
TRBJ2-7	TRBD2	.	TRBV5-4	CASTLGGAGVVEQYF	TGTGCCAGTACCCTGGGAGGAGCGGGAGTGGTCGAGCAGTACTTC
TRBJ1-6	.	.	TRBV23-1	CASAGGKGSPLHF	TGCGCCAGCGCGGGAGGGAAGGGCTCACCCCTCCACTTT
TRBJ2-1	TRBD1	.	TRBV28	CASSTRTGGDYNEQFF	TGTGCCAGCAGTACCCGGACAGGGGGTGATTACAATGAGCAGTTCTTC
TRBJ1-3	.	.	TRBV7-2	CASSSGHGNTIYF	TGTGCCAGCAGCTCGGGACACGGAAACACCATATATTTT
TRBJ2-6	.	.	TRBV28	CASSLSGYGQGGANVLTF	TGTGCCAGCAGTTTATCCGGGTACGGGCAAGGAGGGGCCAACGTCCTGACTTTC
TRBJ2-1	TRBD2	once	TRBV9	CASSVTGGPSDEQFF	TGTGCCAGCAGCGTAACGGGAGGGCCGTCGGATGAGCAGTTCTTC
TRBJ2-7	TRBD2	.	TRBV11-2	CASSFSGRTGEQYF	TGTGCCAGCAGCTTCAGCGGGAGGACGGGGGAGCAGTACTTC
TRBJ1-5	.	once	TRBV10-3	CAISEMGGGNQPQHF	TGTGCCATCAGTGAGATGGGGGGAGGCAATCAGCCCCAGCATTTT
TRBJ2-1	.	.	TRBV19	CASSMGAMGNEQFF	TGTGCCAGTAGTATGGGGGCGATGGGGAATGAGCAGTTCTTC
TRBJ1-2	TRBD1	.	TRBV6-2/TRBV6-3	CASSYPDRDRSYTF	TGTGCCAGCAGTTACCCCGACAGGGATAGGAGCTACACCTTC
TRBJ2-7	TRBD1	.	TRBV5-4	CASRGDRGGEQYF	TGTGCCAGCAGGGGAGACAGGGGCGGCGAGCAGTACTTC
TRBJ1-2	.	.	TRBV18	CASSPDTSYGYTF	TGTGCCAGCTCACCAGACACATCCTATGGCTACACCTTC
TRBJ2-5	.	.	TRBV18	CASSPDSQETQYF	TGTGCCAGCTCACCGGACAGTCAAGAGACCCAGTACTTC
TRBJ1-6	TRBD1	.	TRBV7-2	CASSLGDRENSPLHF	TGTGCCAGCAGCTTAGGAGACAGGGAAAATTCACCCCTCCACTTT
TRBJ2-2	.	.	TRBV15	CATSRVRGGHTGELFF	TGTGCCACCAGCAGAGTGAGGGGTGGGCACACCGGGGAGCTGTTTTTT
TRBJ1-6	.	.	TRBV19	CASSIRGQGADSPLHF	TGTGCCAGTAGTATAAGGGGACAAGGGGCGGATTCACCCCTCCACTTT
TRBJ1-2	TRBD1	.	TRBV30	CAWSDSGQGWGYTF	TGTGCCTGGAGTGACTCGGGACAGGGTTGGGGCTACACCTTC
TRBJ2-7	.	.	TRBV12-2	CASRLPGTGSYEQYF	TGTGCAAGTCGCTTGCCCGGGACAGGATCCTACGAGCAGTACTTC
TRBJ2-5	.	.	TRBV4-3	CASSQEMGQETQYF	TGCGCCAGCAGCCAAGAGATGGGGCAAGAGACCCAGTACTTC
TRBJ2-7	TRBD2	.	TRBV27	CASSHTGLAGHNAYEQYF	TGTGCCAGCAGTCACACGGGACTAGCGGGACATAACGCCTACGAGCAGTACTTC
TRBJ1-3	.	.	TRBV5-6	CASSLPGASSGNTIYF	TGTGCCAGCAGCCTTCCAGGGGCCTCCTCTGGAAACACCATATATTTT
TRBJ2-1	TRBD2	once	TRBV2	CASSSGTSGYNEQFF	TGTGCCAGCAGTTCTGGGACTAGCGGCTACAATGAGCAGTTCTTC
TRBJ2-7	TRBD2	.	TRBV7-2	CASSPVAGGRYEQYF	TGTGCCAGCAGCCCGGTAGCGGGAGGAAGATACGAGCAGTACTTC
TRBJ2-7	TRBD1	.	TRBV4-1	CASSQDTTGTGGLKLYEQYF	TGCGCCAGCAGCCAAGATACCACCGGGACAGGGGGCCTGAAACTCTACGAGCAGTACTTC
TRBJ2-4	.	once	TRBV24-1	CATSDLGDPKNIQYF	TGTGCCACCAGTGATTTGGGGGATCCCAAAAACATTCAGTACTTC
TRBJ2-5	TRBD1	.	TRBV7-9	CASSLDRGRTQYF	TGTGCCAGCAGCCTCGACAGGGGAAGGACCCAGTACTTC
TRBJ1-5	TRBD1	.	TRBV19	CASSIDRERQPQHF	TGTGCCAGTAGTATCGACAGGGAGCGTCAGCCCCAGCATTTT